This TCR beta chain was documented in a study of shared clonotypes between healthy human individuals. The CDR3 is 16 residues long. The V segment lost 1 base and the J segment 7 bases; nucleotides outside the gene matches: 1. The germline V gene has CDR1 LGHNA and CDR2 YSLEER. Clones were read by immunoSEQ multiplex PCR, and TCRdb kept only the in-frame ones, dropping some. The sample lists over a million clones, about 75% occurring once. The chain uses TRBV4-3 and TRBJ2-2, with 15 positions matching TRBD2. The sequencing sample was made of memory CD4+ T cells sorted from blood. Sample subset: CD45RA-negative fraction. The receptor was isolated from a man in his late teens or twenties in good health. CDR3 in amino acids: CASSQGTSGRVGELFF. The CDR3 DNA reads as TGCGCCAGCAGCCAAGGGACTAGCGGGAGGGTCGGGGAGCTGTTTTTT.